This T cell receptor beta chain was identified during a study of control samples from healthy donors and cancer patients. CDR3 length: 18 amino acids. Germline V lookup: CDR1 SGHRS, CDR2 YFSETQ. The ends lost 0 bases at V and 8 bases at J; junction bases unmatched: 12. The method was immunoSEQ multiplex PCR; TCRdb's version includes in-frame clones alone and lacks a portion of them. The sample includes 150,000 or so clones, over 90% of them seen just once. Sequencing input: blood. The receptor was derived from a man aged 50 to 59 in good health. The chain carries TRBV5-1 and TRBJ1-4; the match to TRBD1 covers 11 bases. CDR3 amino acids: CASSLVPGQGAGGEKLFF. The CDR3 nucleotides read TGCGCCAGCAGCTTGGTCCCCGGACAGGGGGCAGGTGGGGAAAAACTGTTTTTT.